This record concerns one TCR beta chain sequence. The V gene lost 1 base and the J gene lost 4 bases, with 13 bases spanning the gap. This CDR3 has 16 amino acids. CDR1 and CDR2 from the germline V gene are LGHNA and YSLEER. This record belongs to a study of blood T cells in healthy people across ages. The authors ran a second PCR of about 7 to 11 cycles using a sample-barcoded 5' primer and a J-beta primer mix. In TCRdb, the 5' RACE reads were re-called with MiXCR into one record per CDR3 protein. The sample includes some 760,000 distinct CDR3 sequences, approximately 25% of them seen just once. Separately, the same data were catalogued under a study of T cells of mothers and their children. According to that study: Three healthy Caucasian mothers and their six children were the donors.

The clonotype comes from a boy under 18 in good health. The chain couples TRBV4-3 to TRBJ1-4, with D tentatively TRBD1 (6 bases). Sequencing used blood. Written as DNA, the CDR3 is TGCGCCAGCAGCCAAGGGCAGGGGCCTTATAATGAAAAACTGTTTTTT. It codes for CASSQGQGPYNEKLFF.